The rows below give T cell receptor beta chains drawn from one sample of a study of identical twins. Via MiXCR, TCRdb re-called the 5' RACE reads, giving one row per CDR3 protein. Counted here are approximately 220,000 distinct CDR3 sequences, roughly 10% occurring once; the ten biggest clones make up 5% to 6%. The sequenced material came from memory (CD45RO+) T cells sorted from blood. These receptors all stem from a woman under 30 in good health. Each CDR3 is given with its conserved first and last residue. D genes are given only for firm matches. Only part of the rows carry a size: once, few, many, or a class if the clone is expanded.

size	D	V	J	CDR3	DNA
few	TRBD1	TRBV18	TRBJ2-7	CASSQRRQGSDYEQYF	TGTGCCAGCTCACAGCGACGACAGGGGTCCGACTACGAGCAGTACTTC
few	NA	TRBV2	TRBJ2-3	CRVKGDIGTDTQYF	TGTCGAGTCAAGGGGGACATCGGCACAGATACGCAGTATTTT
NA	NA	TRBV9	TRBJ1-2	CASSVVAAPYGYTF	TGTGCCAGCAGCGTAGTGGCAGCCCCCTATGGCTACACCTTC
many	NA	TRBV9	TRBJ1-1	CASSATESNTEAFF	TGTGCCAGCAGCGCCACAGAGTCGAACACTGAAGCTTTCTTT
few	NA	TRBV10-3	TRBJ1-6	CAISESQGGHSPLHF	TGTGCCATCAGTGAGTCCCAGGGTGGACATTCACCCCTCCACTTT
few	TRBD1	TRBV19	TRBJ1-1	CASSMSRDREAFF	TGTGCCAGTAGTATGAGCCGGGACAGGGAAGCTTTCTTT
NA	TRBD2	TRBV7-2	TRBJ2-1	CASSASSGSLEQFF	TGTGCCAGCAGCGCATCTAGCGGGAGTCTTGAGCAGTTCTTC
NA	NA	TRBV7-9	TRBJ2-3	CASSLLQSTDTQYF	TGTGCCAGCAGCTTATTACAGAGCACAGATACGCAGTATTTT
NA	TRBD2	TRBV5-1	TRBJ2-1	CASSQTLAVNSYNEQFF	TGCGCCAGCAGCCAAACACTAGCGGTAAATTCCTACAATGAGCAGTTCTTC
many	TRBD2	TRBV11-2	TRBJ2-2	CASSLVGGASTGELFF	TGTGCCAGCAGCTTAGTGGGAGGGGCGAGCACCGGGGAGCTGTTTTTT
few	TRBD1	TRBV27	TRBJ2-1	CASSPPTGVANNEQFF	TGTGCCAGCAGCCCCCCCACAGGGGTAGCCAACAATGAGCAGTTCTTC
few	TRBD2	TRBV4-2	TRBJ2-3	CASSQGSGGGTDTQYF	TGTGCCAGCAGCCAAGGGTCCGGGGGGGGAACAGATACGCAGTATTTT
few	TRBD1	TRBV7-8	TRBJ2-5	CASSLKGGTGGLETQYF	TGTGCCAGCAGCTTAAAGGGCGGGACAGGGGGCCTGGAGACCCAGTACTTC
few	TRBD2	TRBV7-9	TRBJ2-3	CASSLLTRLATDTQYF	TGTGCCAGCAGCCTATTAACTCGACTAGCAACAGATACGCAGTATTTT
NA	TRBD1	TRBV10-3	TRBJ1-1	CAISGNRGHENTEAFF	TGTGCCATCAGCGGCAACAGGGGGCACGAGAACACTGAAGCTTTCTTT
NA	TRBD1	TRBV5-1	TRBJ2-5	CASSDLGTGVETQYF	TGCGCCAGCAGCGACCTCGGGACAGGGGTAGAGACCCAGTACTTC
NA	TRBD1	TRBV7-2	TRBJ2-2	CASSWDRENTGELFF	TGTGCCAGCAGCTGGGACAGGGAGAACACCGGGGAGCTGTTTTTT
NA	TRBD1	TRBV6-5	TRBJ1-1	CASSYSRTGNTEAFF	TGTGCCAGCAGTTACTCGCGGACAGGGAACACTGAAGCTTTCTTT
NA	NA	TRBV5-1	TRBJ2-5	CASSRQGSYQETQYF	TGCGCCAGCAGCCGCCAGGGTTCGTACCAAGAGACCCAGTACTTC
few	TRBD1	TRBV11-2	TRBJ2-7	CASSLAVTGIYEQYF	TGTGCCAGCAGCTTAGCCGTGACAGGGATCTACGAGCAGTACTTC
NA	NA	TRBV5-1	TRBJ2-1	CASSLGERYNEQFF	TGCGCCAGCAGCTTGGGGGAGCGGTACAATGAGCAGTTCTTC
few	NA	TRBV7-6	TRBJ2-5	CASSPGRARETQYF	TGTGCCAGCAGCCCCGGCAGGGCTAGAGAGACCCAGTACTTC
few	TRBD1	TRBV3-1	TRBJ1-6	CASSRRRDRVNSPLHF	TGTGCCAGCAGCCGGAGACGGGACAGAGTTAATTCACCCCTCCACTTT
many	NA	TRBV5-1	TRBJ1-4	CASSPETATNEKLFF	TGCGCCAGCAGCCCAGAGACTGCTACCAATGAAAAACTGTTTTTT
few	NA	TRBV20-1	TRBJ2-7	CSARVSSGFSYEQYF	TGCAGTGCTAGAGTATCCAGCGGCTTCTCCTACGAGCAGTACTTC
few	NA	TRBV6-1	TRBJ2-7	CASERGASGGREQYF	TGTGCCAGCGAGAGGGGAGCGTCCGGGGGGCGCGAGCAGTACTTC
few	TRBD1	TRBV20-1	TRBJ1-6	CSAHPGTEYNSPLHF	TGCAGTGCGCACCCCGGGACAGAGTATAATTCACCCCTCCACTTT
NA	TRBD2	TRBV18	TRBJ2-1	CASSPGTSGSEQFF	TGTGCCAGCTCACCTGGGACTAGCGGGAGTGAGCAGTTCTTC
few	NA	TRBV10-3	TRBJ1-1	CAISGTAGSTEAFF	TGTGCCATCAGTGGGACGGCGGGAAGTACTGAAGCTTTCTTT
NA	TRBD2	TRBV25-1	TRBJ2-7	CASRPSLAAQHEQYF	TGTGCCAGCCGACCCTCACTAGCGGCCCAACACGAGCAGTACTTC
few	NA	TRBV20-1	TRBJ2-5	CSARRGARFGETQYF	TGCAGTGCTAGACGGGGGGCGCGATTTGGAGAGACCCAGTACTTC
few	NA	TRBV6-5	TRBJ2-2	CASRLTWNTGELFF	TGTGCCAGCAGGTTGACTTGGAACACCGGGGAGCTGTTTTTT
many	NA	TRBV20-1	TRBJ1-3	CSARDQIVVNTIYF	TGCAGTGCTAGAGATCAGATCGTTGTTAACACCATATATTTT
NA	TRBD1	TRBV5-1	TRBJ1-6	CASRGQDGSPLHF	TGCGCCAGCAGGGGACAGGACGGTTCACCCCTCCACTTT
NA	TRBD2	TRBV7-3	TRBJ2-3	CASSQGSGGATDTQYF	TGTGCCAGCAGCCAGGGGAGCGGGGGGGCCACAGATACGCAGTATTTT
many	NA	TRBV29-1	TRBJ2-5	CSVVPAGAQETQYF	TGCAGCGTTGTACCAGCGGGCGCCCAAGAGACCCAGTACTTC
few	NA	TRBV27	TRBJ2-1	CATTRTLTSDEQFF	TGTGCCACCACTCGGACGCTTACCAGCGATGAGCAGTTCTTC
few	NA	TRBV10-3	TRBJ1-2	CAIRMDDYGYTF	TGTGCCATCAGGATGGACGATTATGGCTACACCTTC